The 28 T cell receptor beta chains given below trace back to one sample, sequenced in a study of blood T cell repertoires in COVID-19. Assay used: immunoSEQ multiplex PCR; TCRdb lists only in-frame clones, some missing. The sample lists approximately 150,000 clones; more than 65% were seen once. The sequencing input was PBMCs or T cells enriched from blood (not recorded which). The receptor set was obtained from a man in his forties or fifties who had recovered from COVID-19.

This chain joins TRBV24-1 and TRBJ1-1, with TRBD1 as a possible D gene (6 bases). V was shortened by 7 bases and J by 4 bases, with 15 bases between the two germline ends. This CDR3 spans 14 amino acids. CDR1 KGHDR and CDR2 SFDVKD come from the germline V gene. CDR3 nucleotides: TGTGCCACCAGGAAGGACAGCGTATCCACTGAAGCTTTCTTT. As protein: CATRKDSVSTEAFF.

The chain joins TRBV11-3 to TRBJ2-1; 7 nucleotides match TRBD2. The length of the CDR3 is 16 residues. With 0 bases clipped from V and 6 bases from J, the junction kept 8 bases outside the gene matches. CDR1 and CDR2 from the germline V gene are SGHNT and YENEEA. The CDR3 bases are TGTGCCAGCAGCTTAGATTCGACTAGCCGGCGCAATGAGCAGTTCTTC. Protein product: CASSLDSTSRRNEQFF.

This clone was observed a handful of times. The chain uses TRBV11-2 and TRBJ1-1, with 7 bases identical to TRBD1. The CDR3 contains 16 residues. Germline CDR1 and CDR2: SGHAT and FQNNGV. J lost 5 bases, V lost 5 bases, and 14 bases had no gene match. The DNA for the CDR3 is TGTGCCAGCAGCCCGACCATTCGACAGGGAAGAACTGAAGCTTTCTTT. This gives the protein CASSPTIRQGRTEAFF.

The chain joins TRBV6-1 to TRBJ2-1; unclear D gene. CDR1 MNHNS and CDR2 SASEGT come from the germline V gene. The CDR3 consists of 13 residues. Between the trimmed V and J ends, which lost 2 bases and 9 bases, there was a span of 11 bases. The CDR3 nucleotides read TGTGCCAGCAGTGAAAGCTCGGTTAGTGAGCAGTTCTTC. This translates into CASSESSVSEQFF.

The J gene is TRBJ1-6, the V gene TRBV7-8; D gene unclear. The CDR3 is 18 amino acids. From germline, CDR1 is SGHVS and CDR2 FQNEAQ. The ends were cut back, 1 base at V and 7 bases at J, with 20 bases in the middle. This CDR3 is CASSLVVRANALNSPLHF. For the CDR3, the DNA is TGTGCCAGCAGCTTAGTGGTGAGGGCTAATGCTTTGAATTCACCCCTCCACTTT.

This rearrangement joins TRBV4-2 to TRBJ2-4; D is possibly TRBD1 (6 bases). With 0 bases removed from V and 8 bases from J, the gap between germline ends came to 14 bases. This CDR3 contains 15 residues. Germline loops: CDR1 LGHNA, CDR2 YNFKEQ. The CDR3 reads CASSQELQGWDIQYF. The CDR3 DNA reads TGTGCCAGCAGCCAAGAACTACAGGGTTGGGACATTCAGTACTTC.

The rearrangement joins TRBV27 to TRBJ2-1; the D gene is possibly TRBD2 (7 bases). This CDR3 is 15 amino acids long. Germline values: CDR1 MNHEY, CDR2 SMNVEV (reference sequence). V was trimmed by 5 bases and J by 10 bases, leaving 21 bases between them. The DNA of the CDR3 is TGTGCCAGCAGTCCCGGGGGGCGGGGCCGGAAGGAGCAGTTCTTC. Its translation is CASSPGGRGRKEQFF.

This clone has just a few counts. The rearrangement joins TRBV6-4 to TRBJ1-2; D gene uncertain. Trimming shortened V by 2 bases and J by 4 bases, and 11 bases separated the two germline ends. The CDR3 length is 14 residues. Per germline, CDR1 MRHNA and CDR2 SNTAGT. CDR3 in amino acids: CASSDRGLSYGYTF. The CDR3 nucleotides are TGTGCCAGCAGTGACCGGGGTTTGAGCTATGGCTACACCTTC.

In this sample, this clone turned up a few times. J is TRBJ2-3 and V is TRBV4-2; no clear D gene. Germline loops: CDR1 LGHNA, CDR2 YNFKEQ. There are 16 residues in the CDR3. V lost 1 base and J 1 base, leaving 12 bases between the germline ends. The CDR3 reads CASSQVVAPGTDTQYF. The CDR3 DNA sequence: TGTGCCAGCAGCCAAGTGGTAGCCCCAGGCACAGATACGCAGTATTTT.

This chain joins TRBV5-1 and TRBJ2-7; D uncertain. There are 14 residues in the CDR3. Between the trimmed V and J ends, which lost 2 bases and 5 bases, there was a span of 14 bases. Germline CDR1 and CDR2: SGHRS and YFSETQ. The CDR3 region has the DNA TGCGCCAGCAGCTTATCCCTCTCGGGTGACGAGCAGTACTTC. Protein product: CASSLSLSGDEQYF.

The CDR3: CASSLYGGGRSYNEQFF. CDR3 coding DNA: TGTGCCAGCAGCTTGTACGGCGGGGGCCGATCCTACAATGAGCAGTTCTTC. This chain links TRBV7-9 with TRBJ2-1; TRBD2 is a possible D gene (7 bases). Trimming removed 3 bases at V and 1 base at J, with 16 bases between. CDR1 SEHNR and CDR2 FQNEAQ come from the germline V gene (reference sequence). This CDR3 region has 17 residues.

The V call is TRBV18, the J call TRBJ1-2; D unclear. From germline, CDR1 is KGHSH and CDR2 LQKENI. The CDR3 contains 13 residues. V was pared by 3 bases and J by 2 bases, with 7 bases between. Here the CDR3 DNA reads TGTGCCAGCTCACCCACACAGAACTATGGCTACACCTTC. This gives the protein CASSPTQNYGYTF.

The rearrangement uses TRBV6-5 and TRBJ2-1; D uncertain. The CDR3 sequence is 16 residues long. Germline values: CDR1 MNHEY, CDR2 SVGAGI. Trimming removed 2 bases at V and 0 bases at J, with 11 bases between. In nucleotides, the CDR3 is TGTGCCAGCAGTTACGCGGCAGACGTCTCCTACAATGAGCAGTTCTTC. This encodes CASSYAADVSYNEQFF.

The CDR3 spells CASSPRSGSTDTQYF. The CDR3 region has the DNA TGTGCCAGCAGCCCCCGGTCAGGGAGCACAGATACGCAGTATTTT. The gene calls are TRBV11-3 and TRBJ2-3; tentatively, D is TRBD1 (5 bases). V gave up 5 bases and J gave up 0 bases, with 12 bases separating them. The CDR3 runs 15 residues. Germline assignment: CDR1 SGHNT and CDR2 YENEEA. Full variable domain (outside the CDR3, taken from reference TRBV11-3 and TRBJ2-3): EAGVVQSPRYKIIEKKQPVAFWCNPISGHNTLYWYLQNLGQGPELLIRYENEEAVDDSQLPKDRFSAERLKGVDSTLKIQPAELGDSAVYLCASSPRSGSTDTQYFGPGTRLTVL.

J is TRBJ2-7 and V is TRBV29-1, with 8 bases aligning to TRBD1. The CDR3 contains 14 residues. V dropped 4 bases and J dropped 4; count of bases not matched to a gene: 9. Looked up from germline, CDR1 is SQVTM and CDR2 is ANQGSEA. The CDR3 sequence: CSVGSAGQVYEQYF. CDR3 nucleotide sequence: TGCAGCGTTGGATCGGCGGGACAGGTTTACGAGCAGTACTTC.

V gene TRBV27 combines with J gene TRBJ2-7; weak D call: TRBD2 (6 bases). This CDR3 spans 14 amino acids. The germline gives CDR1 MNHEY, CDR2 SMNVEV (reference sequence). V was trimmed by 8 bases and J by 0 bases, leaving 14 bases between them. The CDR3: CASARNGGSYEQYF. The CDR3 DNA reads as TGTGCCAGCGCTAGAAACGGGGGCTCCTACGAGCAGTACTTC.

This chain joins TRBV19 and TRBJ2-7; 8 positions agree with TRBD2. CDR1 and CDR2 (germline): LNHDA, SQIVND (reference sequence). Losses at the gene ends were 3 bases for V and 4 bases for J; bases not matched to a gene: 8. The CDR3 has 15 residues. As DNA, the CDR3 is TGTGCCAGTAGTATTGGTGGGACTAGTCCGTACGAGCAGTACTTC. Translation gives CASSIGGTSPYEQYF.

This chain connects TRBV9 to TRBJ1-2, with TRBD1 as a possible D gene (5 bases). The length of the CDR3 is 15 residues. Germline loops: CDR1 SGDLS, CDR2 YYNGEE. Trimming removed 3 bases at V and 4 bases at J, with 16 bases between. The DNA for the CDR3 is TGTGCCAGCAGCGGAGGGTTGGGGGGTCCCTATGGCTACACCTTC. This encodes CASSGGLGGPYGYTF.

This chain connects TRBV7-6 to TRBJ2-5; 8 bases align to TRBD1. Per the germline V gene, CDR1 is SGHVS and CDR2 is FNYEAQ. Trimming at V came to 4 bases and at J to 2 bases, leaving 15 bases not matched to a gene. This CDR3 is 18 amino acids long. CDR3 loop: CASSSLTPGGYSQETQYF. The CDR3 nucleotides are TGTGCCAGCAGCTCTTTAACCCCAGGGGGCTATTCTCAAGAGACCCAGTACTTC.

The V call is TRBV6-5, the J call TRBJ2-3; 9 bases fit TRBD2. V dropped 1 base and J dropped 3; count of bases not matched to a gene: 5. The CDR3 is 16 residues long. CDR1 and CDR2 from the germline V gene are MNHEY and SVGAGI. CDR3 coding DNA: TGTGCCAGCAGTTACTGGTCTAGCGGGAAAACAGATACGCAGTATTTT. This translates into CASSYWSSGKTDTQYF.

The chain employs TRBV6-5 and TRBJ1-1; TRBD1 agrees at 11 bases. The germline V gene encodes CDR1 MNHEY and CDR2 SVGAGI. The V segment lost 4 bases and the J segment 5 bases; nucleotides outside the gene matches: 6. The CDR3 spans 15 residues. CDR3 in amino acids: CASSWGTGGTTEAFF. CDR3 nucleotides: TGTGCCAGCAGTTGGGGGACAGGGGGTACAACTGAAGCTTTCTTT.

The rearrangement joins TRBV14 to TRBJ1-1, with D possibly matching TRBD1 (6 bases). Germline CDR1 is SGHDN and CDR2 is FVKESK. The CDR3 loop spans 14 amino acids. Trimming stripped 2 bases from V and 8 bases from J, with 15 bases between. CDR3 in DNA: TGTGCCAGCAGCCAACAACAGGGCTTCGTCGAAGCTTTCTTT. Translating gives CASSQQQGFVEAFF.

The chain links TRBV9 to TRBJ2-2, with 7 positions matching TRBD1. Per the germline V gene, CDR1 is SGDLS and CDR2 is YYNGEE. The V gene end was trimmed by 0 bases and the J gene end by 1 base; junction bases not matched to a gene: 6. The CDR3 has 17 amino acids. The CDR3 region has the DNA TGTGCCAGCAGCGTAGCGGAAAGGACAGGGAACACCGGGGAGCTGTTTTTT. Amino acids: CASSVAERTGNTGELFF.

V usage is TRBV6-5 and J usage is TRBJ2-7, with 8 bases aligning to TRBD2. The CDR3 covers 14 residues. With V trimmed by 5 bases and J by 2 bases, 5 bases remained unmatched. CDR1 MNHEY and CDR2 SVGAGI come from the germline V gene. The CDR3 loop reads CASSPRGGTYEQYF. CDR3 sequence (DNA): TGTGCCAGCAGTCCTCGGGGGGGGACCTACGAGCAGTACTTC.

This clone is a singleton in its sample. The chain combines TRBV5-1 with TRBJ2-5, with 7 bases aligning to TRBD1. The CDR3 contains 14 residues. The V and J ends lost 4 bases and 5 bases, in that order; junction bases with no gene match: 8. Per the germline V gene, CDR1 is SGHRS and CDR2 is YFSETQ. The CDR3 DNA is TGCGCCAGCAGCGTAGACAGGGTTTCGGAGACCCAGTACTTC. Amino acids: CASSVDRVSETQYF.

V is TRBV11-2 and J is TRBJ2-5; 7 bases fit TRBD1. With V trimmed by 1 base and J by 5 bases, 7 bases remained unmatched. CDR1 is SGHAT and CDR2 is FQNNGV in the germline V gene. This CDR3 is 15 amino acids long. The chain's CDR3 is CASSLGPRGGETQYF. CDR3 sequence (DNA): TGTGCCAGCAGCTTAGGGCCAAGAGGGGGCGAGACCCAGTACTTC.

On this clone: Within the sample, other DNA sequences also encode this same CDR3. This rearrangement joins TRBV4-2 to TRBJ2-1; 7 nucleotides match TRBD2. Germline V gene lookup returns CDR1 LGHNA and CDR2 YNFKEQ. This CDR3 has 15 residues. Trimming at V came to 1 base and at J to 1 base, leaving 1 base not matched to a gene. The DNA for the CDR3 is TGTGCCAGCAGCCAAGGCGGGGGTTCCTACAATGAGCAGTTCTTC. Its protein is CASSQGGGSYNEQFF.

The chain has TRBV6-1 and TRBJ2-7; no clear D. The germline V gene encodes CDR1 MNHNS and CDR2 SASEGT. This CDR3 region has 14 residues. The V end lost 2 bases, the J end lost 7 bases, and 15 bases lay between the germline ends. The CDR3 coding sequence is TGTGCCAGCAGTGAACCAGGCTGGTTCTCAGAGCAGTACTTC. Its protein is CASSEPGWFSEQYF.